The rows below give T cell receptor beta chains drawn from one sample of a study of T cells after yellow fever vaccination. Each CDR3 protein gets one entry after TCRdb re-called the 5' RACE reads with MiXCR. Of some 160,000 distinct CDR3 sequences listed, roughly 8.8% were seen once; the top ten hold about a third. The specimen comprised CD8+ T cells sorted from PBMCs, sampled 45 days after the yellow fever booster vaccination. These receptors originate from a man younger than 30 who received the YFV17D yellow fever vaccine. The CDR3 runs from the conserved cysteine through the conserved F or W. A D gene is named only where the DNA matches it firmly. A clone size is listed for some rows: how often the clone was seen (once, few, many), or a class if it is expanded.

CDR3 protein: CASTTRTNTGELFF
D gene: .
V gene: TRBV2
J gene: TRBJ2-2
clone size: .

CDR3 protein: CASSLMDPEQFF
D gene: .
V gene: TRBV7-2
J gene: TRBJ2-1
clone size: few

CDR3 protein: CASSFRRLAGGPDTQYF
D gene: TRBD2
V gene: TRBV27
J gene: TRBJ2-3
clone size: few

CDR3 protein: CASSLRGTARNEQYF
D gene: .
V gene: TRBV27
J gene: TRBJ2-7
clone size: few

CDR3 protein: CASSHPGTVGTGYQETQYF
D gene: TRBD1
V gene: TRBV4-1
J gene: TRBJ2-5
clone size: few

CDR3 protein: CASSARDSSGNTIYF
D gene: TRBD1
V gene: TRBV7-9
J gene: TRBJ1-3
clone size: few

CDR3 protein: CAWSNGGIQYF
D gene: .
V gene: TRBV30
J gene: TRBJ2-4
clone size: few

CDR3 protein: CASSFSRGTNYGYTF
D gene: TRBD1
V gene: TRBV7-9
J gene: TRBJ1-2
clone size: few

CDR3 protein: CASTVAGTYNEQFF
D gene: TRBD2
V gene: TRBV27
J gene: TRBJ2-1
clone size: few

CDR3 protein: CASSMDLPNTGELFF
D gene: .
V gene: TRBV5-1
J gene: TRBJ2-2
clone size: .

CDR3 protein: CASSRGTDSNQPQHF
D gene: .
V gene: TRBV7-9
J gene: TRBJ1-5
clone size: few

CDR3 protein: CASRTDSMIAYNEQFF
D gene: .
V gene: TRBV27
J gene: TRBJ2-1
clone size: few

CDR3 protein: CASSHPETGRNTEAFF
D gene: .
V gene: TRBV4-1
J gene: TRBJ1-1
clone size: few

CDR3 protein: CSAEPISREETQYF
D gene: .
V gene: TRBV29-1
J gene: TRBJ2-5
clone size: .

CDR3 protein: CASSLWGGQETQYF
D gene: TRBD2
V gene: TRBV7-6
J gene: TRBJ2-5
clone size: once

CDR3 protein: CASSAPGVTDF
D gene: .
V gene: TRBV5-4
J gene: TRBJ1-5
clone size: .

CDR3 protein: CASSFRLAGDNEQYF
D gene: TRBD2
V gene: TRBV28
J gene: TRBJ2-7
clone size: .

CDR3 protein: CASSTDRAQSNEKLFF
D gene: TRBD1
V gene: TRBV7-9
J gene: TRBJ1-4
clone size: few

CDR3 protein: CASSLFGNYGYTF
D gene: .
V gene: TRBV12-3/TRBV12-4
J gene: TRBJ1-2
clone size: .

CDR3 protein: CASSVAGFDPDTQYF
D gene: .
V gene: TRBV9
J gene: TRBJ2-3
clone size: .

CDR3 protein: CASSPSRGEGETQYF
D gene: .
V gene: TRBV18
J gene: TRBJ2-5
clone size: .

CDR3 protein: CASSYPGQGYNEQFF
D gene: TRBD1
V gene: TRBV5-6
J gene: TRBJ2-1
clone size: many

CDR3 protein: CASSLNPGQGSDTQYF
D gene: TRBD1
V gene: TRBV6-1
J gene: TRBJ2-3
clone size: many

CDR3 protein: CASSQPGGANTQYF
D gene: TRBD1
V gene: TRBV12-3/TRBV12-4
J gene: TRBJ2-3
clone size: few

CDR3 protein: CASSSPPSTDTQYF
D gene: .
V gene: TRBV7-9
J gene: TRBJ2-3
clone size: few

CDR3 protein: CASSQTSGDREQFF
D gene: .
V gene: TRBV4-1
J gene: TRBJ2-1
clone size: .

CDR3 protein: CASSSYVGTEAFF
D gene: .
V gene: TRBV12-3/TRBV12-4
J gene: TRBJ1-1
clone size: .

CDR3 protein: CASSWGSRNEQFF
D gene: .
V gene: TRBV5-6
J gene: TRBJ2-1
clone size: few

CDR3 protein: CASSPGTFPSTDTQYF
D gene: .
V gene: TRBV3-1
J gene: TRBJ2-3
clone size: many

CDR3 protein: CASSFRLTDTQYF
D gene: .
V gene: TRBV28
J gene: TRBJ2-3
clone size: few

CDR3 protein: CAGGGFSDTQYF
D gene: .
V gene: TRBV28
J gene: TRBJ2-3
clone size: .

CDR3 protein: CASSLVVRRSEGYAYTF
D gene: .
V gene: TRBV7-9
J gene: TRBJ1-2
clone size: few

CDR3 protein: CASLISGRKTDTQYF
D gene: .
V gene: TRBV11-2
J gene: TRBJ2-3
clone size: few

CDR3 protein: CASTRWKMGSGANVLTF
D gene: .
V gene: TRBV6-2/TRBV6-3
J gene: TRBJ2-6
clone size: few

CDR3 protein: CASSYTHTDTQYF
D gene: .
V gene: TRBV27
J gene: TRBJ2-3
clone size: few

CDR3 protein: CASSVTGGLDTEAFF
D gene: TRBD1
V gene: TRBV12-3/TRBV12-4
J gene: TRBJ1-1
clone size: .

CDR3 protein: CSARGPQGPSLFDEQFF
D gene: .
V gene: TRBV20-1
J gene: TRBJ2-1
clone size: .

CDR3 protein: CATSDFTGEDTQYF
D gene: TRBD1
V gene: TRBV24-1
J gene: TRBJ2-3
clone size: few

CDR3 protein: CSASTGGEKLFF
D gene: TRBD1
V gene: TRBV20-1
J gene: TRBJ1-4
clone size: few

CDR3 protein: CSARAGTPEQFF
D gene: .
V gene: TRBV20-1
J gene: TRBJ2-1
clone size: .

CDR3 protein: CASSFGGGPHEQYF
D gene: TRBD2
V gene: TRBV12-3/TRBV12-4
J gene: TRBJ2-7
clone size: .

CDR3 protein: CASTPGGSGGMYTDTQYF
D gene: TRBD2
V gene: TRBV11-2
J gene: TRBJ2-3
clone size: .

CDR3 protein: CASSYGGRASTEAFF
D gene: .
V gene: TRBV6-5
J gene: TRBJ1-1
clone size: few

CDR3 protein: CASSTPGGEQFF
D gene: TRBD1
V gene: TRBV12-3/TRBV12-4
J gene: TRBJ2-1
clone size: few

CDR3 protein: CASSLLGGDGYTF
D gene: .
V gene: TRBV12-3/TRBV12-4
J gene: TRBJ1-2
clone size: few

CDR3 protein: CASSFRDSFNYGYTF
D gene: TRBD1
V gene: TRBV2
J gene: TRBJ1-2
clone size: .

CDR3 protein: CASSRSGGTLNTEAFF
D gene: .
V gene: TRBV5-1
J gene: TRBJ1-1
clone size: many

CDR3 protein: CSVDAGSGELFF
D gene: .
V gene: TRBV29-1
J gene: TRBJ2-2
clone size: .

CDR3 protein: CASKGDRGPNEQFF
D gene: TRBD1
V gene: TRBV5-1
J gene: TRBJ2-1
clone size: .

CDR3 protein: CATRWAGASYNEQFF
D gene: .
V gene: TRBV6-2/TRBV6-3
J gene: TRBJ2-1
clone size: many